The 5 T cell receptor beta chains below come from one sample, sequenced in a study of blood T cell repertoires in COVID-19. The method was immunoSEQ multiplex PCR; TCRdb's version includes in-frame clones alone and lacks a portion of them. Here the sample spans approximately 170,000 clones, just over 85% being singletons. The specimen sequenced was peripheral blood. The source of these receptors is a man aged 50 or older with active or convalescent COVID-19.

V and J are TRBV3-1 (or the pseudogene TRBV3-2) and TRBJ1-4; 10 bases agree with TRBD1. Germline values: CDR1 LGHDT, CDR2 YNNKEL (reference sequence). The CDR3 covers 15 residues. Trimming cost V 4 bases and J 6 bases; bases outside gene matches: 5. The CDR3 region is CASSPRGQGDEKLFF. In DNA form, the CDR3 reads TGTGCCAGCAGCCCCAGAGGACAGGGGGATGAAAAACTGTTTTTT.

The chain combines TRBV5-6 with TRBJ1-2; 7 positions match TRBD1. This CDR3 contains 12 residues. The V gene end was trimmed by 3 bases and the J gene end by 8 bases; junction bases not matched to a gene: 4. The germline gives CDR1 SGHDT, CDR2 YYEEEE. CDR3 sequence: CASSSQGSGYTF. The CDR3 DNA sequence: TGTGCCAGCAGCTCACAGGGGAGCGGCTACACCTTC.

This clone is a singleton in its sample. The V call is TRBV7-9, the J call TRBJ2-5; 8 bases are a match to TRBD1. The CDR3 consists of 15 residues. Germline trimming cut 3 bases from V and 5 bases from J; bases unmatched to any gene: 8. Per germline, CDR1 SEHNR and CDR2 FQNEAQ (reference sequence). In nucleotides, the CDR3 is TGTGCCAGCAGCTTCTCGACAGGGGAGAGGGAGACCCAGTACTTC. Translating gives CASSFSTGERETQYF.

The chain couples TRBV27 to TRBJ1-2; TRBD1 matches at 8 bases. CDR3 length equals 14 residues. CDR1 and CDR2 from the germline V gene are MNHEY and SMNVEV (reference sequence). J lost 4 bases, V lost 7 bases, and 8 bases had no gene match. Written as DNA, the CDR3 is TGTGCCAGCACCCCTTGGACAGGGAGCTATGGCTACACCTTC. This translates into CASTPWTGSYGYTF.

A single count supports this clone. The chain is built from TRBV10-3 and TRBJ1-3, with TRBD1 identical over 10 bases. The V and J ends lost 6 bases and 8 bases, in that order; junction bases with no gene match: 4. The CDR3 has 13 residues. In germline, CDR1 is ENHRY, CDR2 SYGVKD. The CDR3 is CAISGTGDYTIYF. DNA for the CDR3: TGTGCCATCAGCGGGACAGGGGACTACACCATATATTTT.